The clone carrying this T cell receptor beta chain was seen only a few times. No antigen is known for it. One entry per CDR3 protein, called by TCRdb with MiXCR from the 5' RACE reads. The repertoire holds some 62,000 distinct CDR3 sequences, with about 20% as singletons. Memory CD4+ T cells were sorted as CD4+CD45RO+CD25- cells. Study outcomes and limitations: In terms of TCR gene usage, tumor memory CD4+ T cells clustered together with blood and lymph node memory CD4+ cells, as well as with lymph node naive CD4+ cells. Tumor Tregs overlapped most with tumor, then blood, naive CD4+ cells. The larger cohort examined one V-J beta rearrangement, not whole repertoires.

This CDR3 contains 16 residues. Germline V gene data show CDR1 as MNHEY and CDR2 as SVGAGI. The V end lost 4 bases, the J end lost 4 bases, and 19 bases lay between the germline ends. Specimen: memory CD4+ T cells sorted from a lymph node. Sample subset: memory CD4+ T cells, CD4+CD45RO+CD25-. The clonotype comes from a female donor with breast cancer. The V and J genes are TRBV6-5 and TRBJ1-2; TRBD1 is a possible D gene (6 bases). CDR3 coding DNA: TGTGCCAGCAGTTCGCGGTCCCGCGGCAGGGGCTATGGCTACACCTTC. Translated: CASSSRSRGRGYGYTF.